In its sample, the clone carrying this T cell receptor (beta chain) was seen a few times. For the second PCR, which ran for roughly 6 to 12 cycles, a sample-barcoded 5' primer and a J-beta primer mix were used. TCRdb fed the 5' RACE reads into MiXCR, producing one record per CDR3 protein. Of about 1.7 million distinct CDR3 sequences in the sample, 28% were seen once. This sample is drawn from a study of blood T cells in healthy people across ages. Trimming shortened V by 2 bases and J by 2 bases, and 7 bases separated the two germline ends. Germline values: CDR1 ENHRY, CDR2 SYGVKD. CDR3 length: 13 residues.

The receptor was derived from a woman in her 30s in good health. J is TRBJ2-7 and V is TRBV10-3, with unresolved D. Sequencing used blood. The CDR3 sequence: CAISELQAYEQYF. CDR3 nucleotides: TGTGCCATCAGTGAGCTTCAGGCCTACGAGCAGTACTTC.